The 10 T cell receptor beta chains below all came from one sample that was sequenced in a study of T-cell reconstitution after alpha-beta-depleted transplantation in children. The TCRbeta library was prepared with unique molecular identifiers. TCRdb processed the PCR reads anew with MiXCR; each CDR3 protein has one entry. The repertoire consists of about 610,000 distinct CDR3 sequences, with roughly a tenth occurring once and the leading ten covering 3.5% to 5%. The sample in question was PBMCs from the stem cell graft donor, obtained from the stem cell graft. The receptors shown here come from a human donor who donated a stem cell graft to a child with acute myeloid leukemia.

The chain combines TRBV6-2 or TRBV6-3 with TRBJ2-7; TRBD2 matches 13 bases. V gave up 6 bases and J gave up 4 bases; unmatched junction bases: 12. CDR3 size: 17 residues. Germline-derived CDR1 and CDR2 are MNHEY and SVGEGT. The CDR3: CASSHLLRTSGRYEQYF. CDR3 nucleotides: TGTGCCAGCAGCCATTTGTTACGGACTAGCGGGAGATACGAGCAGTACTTC.

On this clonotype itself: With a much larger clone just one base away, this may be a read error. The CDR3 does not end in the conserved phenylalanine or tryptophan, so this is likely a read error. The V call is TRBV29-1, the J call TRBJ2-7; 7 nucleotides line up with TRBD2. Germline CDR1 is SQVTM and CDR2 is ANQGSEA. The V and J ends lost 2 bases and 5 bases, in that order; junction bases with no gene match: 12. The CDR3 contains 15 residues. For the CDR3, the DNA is TGCAGCGTTGAAAAGATGGGGGGAGGGTCGGACGAGCAGTACCTC. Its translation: CSVEKMGGGSDEQYL.

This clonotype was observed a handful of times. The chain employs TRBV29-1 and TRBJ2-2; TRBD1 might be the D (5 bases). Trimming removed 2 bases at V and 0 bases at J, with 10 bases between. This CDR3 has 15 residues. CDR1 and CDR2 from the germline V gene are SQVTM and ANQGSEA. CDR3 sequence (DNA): TGCAGCGTTGAACAGGGAAGGACGAACACCGGGGAGCTGTTTTTT. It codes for CSVEQGRTNTGELFF.

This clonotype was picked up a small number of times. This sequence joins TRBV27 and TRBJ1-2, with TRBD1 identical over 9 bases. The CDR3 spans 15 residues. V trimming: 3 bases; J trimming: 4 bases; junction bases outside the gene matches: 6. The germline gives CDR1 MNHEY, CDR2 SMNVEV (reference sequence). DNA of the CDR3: TGTGCCAGCAGTTTGGGGACAGGGAGAAGCTATGGCTACACCTTC. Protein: CASSLGTGRSYGYTF.

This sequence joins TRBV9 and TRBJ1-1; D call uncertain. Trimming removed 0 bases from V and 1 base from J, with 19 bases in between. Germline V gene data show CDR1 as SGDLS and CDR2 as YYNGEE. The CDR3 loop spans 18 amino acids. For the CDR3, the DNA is TGTGCCAGCAGCGTAGTAGATCGGGCAGGCCGGGGGAACACTGAAGCTTTCTTT. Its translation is CASSVVDRAGRGNTEAFF.

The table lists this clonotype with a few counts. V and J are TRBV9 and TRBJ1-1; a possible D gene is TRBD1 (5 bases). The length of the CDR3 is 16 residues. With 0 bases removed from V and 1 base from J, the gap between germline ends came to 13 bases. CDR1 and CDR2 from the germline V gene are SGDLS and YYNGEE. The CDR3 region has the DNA TGTGCCAGCAGCGTAGGGAATCCGACAGCGAACACTGAAGCTTTCTTT. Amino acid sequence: CASSVGNPTANTEAFF.

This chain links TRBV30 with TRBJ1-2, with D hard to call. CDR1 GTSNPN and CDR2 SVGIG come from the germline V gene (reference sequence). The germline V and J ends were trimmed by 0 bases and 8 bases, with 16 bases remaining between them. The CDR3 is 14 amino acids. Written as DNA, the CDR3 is TGTGCCTGGAGTGTACAGCGGGGTATCGGCGGCTACACCTTC. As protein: CAWSVQRGIGGYTF. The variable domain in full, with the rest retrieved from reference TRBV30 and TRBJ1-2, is SQTIHQWPATLVQPVGSPLSLECTVEGTSNPNLYWYRQAAGRGLQLLFYSVGIGQISSEVPQNLSASRPQDRQFILSSKKLLLSDSGFYLCAWSVQRGIGGYTFGSGTRLTVV.

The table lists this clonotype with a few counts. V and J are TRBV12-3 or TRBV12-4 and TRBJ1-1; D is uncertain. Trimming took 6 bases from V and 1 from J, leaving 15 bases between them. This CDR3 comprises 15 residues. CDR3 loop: CASRLPGSKNTEAFF. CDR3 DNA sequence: TGTGCCAGCAGATTACCGGGCTCCAAGAACACTGAAGCTTTCTTT.

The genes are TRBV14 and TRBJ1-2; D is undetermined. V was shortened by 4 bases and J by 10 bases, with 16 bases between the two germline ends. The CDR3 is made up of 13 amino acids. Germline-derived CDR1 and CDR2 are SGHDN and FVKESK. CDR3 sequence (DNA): TGTGCCAGCAGCCCTCAGATGTCCTCCGACTACACCTTC. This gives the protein CASSPQMSSDYTF.

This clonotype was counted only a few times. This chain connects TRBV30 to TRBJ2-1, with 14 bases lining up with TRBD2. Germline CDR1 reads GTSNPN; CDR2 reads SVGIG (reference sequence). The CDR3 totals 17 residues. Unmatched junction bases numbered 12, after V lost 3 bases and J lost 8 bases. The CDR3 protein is CAWRGTSGSLGLDEQFF. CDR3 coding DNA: TGTGCCTGGAGGGGGACTAGCGGGAGTCTGGGGTTGGATGAGCAGTTCTTC.